This entry describes one T cell receptor beta chain. The antigen is unknown. This entry belongs to a study of STAT5B mutations in CD4+ large granular lymphocyte leukemia. Study-wide points: Compared with healthy controls (2/35), patient top clones favored TRBV06 (8/27).

Germline V lookup: CDR1 KGHSH, CDR2 LQKENI. The CDR3 length is 16 residues. Trimming shortened V by 3 bases and J by 3 bases, and 16 bases separated the two germline ends. The authors' processing: Productive clonotypes were detectable down to 2.59 x 10-5 frequency. The data were produced by immunoSEQ multiplex PCR, yet TCRdb's version contains in-frame clones alone and is incomplete. The V and J calls and clone size were taken over from that table, and D and trimming were inferred from the DNA. The sample carries fewer than 40,000 clones, more than 75% recorded once. Sequencing was carried out using CD4+ T cells from blood buffy coats. The chain links TRBV18 to TRBJ2-3, with D possibly being TRBD1 (5 bases). The TCR was taken from a human donor in good health. CDR3 coding DNA: TGTGCCAGCTCACCCGGTCGGCCAGGGCAGACAGATACGCAGTATTTT. It codes for CASSPGRPGQTDTQYF.